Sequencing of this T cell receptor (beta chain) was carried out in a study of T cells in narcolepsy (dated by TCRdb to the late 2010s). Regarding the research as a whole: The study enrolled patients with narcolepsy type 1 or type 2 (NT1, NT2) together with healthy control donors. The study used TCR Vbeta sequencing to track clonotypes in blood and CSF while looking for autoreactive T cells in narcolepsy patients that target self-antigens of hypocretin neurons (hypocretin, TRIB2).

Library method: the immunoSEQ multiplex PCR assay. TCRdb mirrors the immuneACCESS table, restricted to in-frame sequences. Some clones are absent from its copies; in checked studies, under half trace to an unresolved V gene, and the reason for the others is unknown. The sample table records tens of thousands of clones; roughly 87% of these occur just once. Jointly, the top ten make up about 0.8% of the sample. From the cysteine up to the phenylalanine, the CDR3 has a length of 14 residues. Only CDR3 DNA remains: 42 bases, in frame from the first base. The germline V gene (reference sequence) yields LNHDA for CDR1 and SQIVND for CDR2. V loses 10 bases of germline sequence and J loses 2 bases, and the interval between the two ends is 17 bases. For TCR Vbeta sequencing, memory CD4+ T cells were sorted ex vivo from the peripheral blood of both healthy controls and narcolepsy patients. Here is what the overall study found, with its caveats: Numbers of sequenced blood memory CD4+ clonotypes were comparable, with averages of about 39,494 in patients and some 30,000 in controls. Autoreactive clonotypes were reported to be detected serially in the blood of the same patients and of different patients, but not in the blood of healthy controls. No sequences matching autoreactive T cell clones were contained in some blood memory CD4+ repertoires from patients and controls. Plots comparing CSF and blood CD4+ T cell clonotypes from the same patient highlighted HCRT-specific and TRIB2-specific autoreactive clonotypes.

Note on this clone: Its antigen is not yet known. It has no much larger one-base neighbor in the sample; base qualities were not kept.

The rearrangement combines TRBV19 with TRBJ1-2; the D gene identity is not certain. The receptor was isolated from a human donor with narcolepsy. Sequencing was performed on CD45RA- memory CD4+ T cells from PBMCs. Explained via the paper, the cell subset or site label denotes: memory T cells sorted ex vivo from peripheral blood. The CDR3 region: CATRPKRSNYGYTF. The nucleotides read TGTGCCACCCGACCGAAAAGATCGAACTATGGCTACACCTTC.